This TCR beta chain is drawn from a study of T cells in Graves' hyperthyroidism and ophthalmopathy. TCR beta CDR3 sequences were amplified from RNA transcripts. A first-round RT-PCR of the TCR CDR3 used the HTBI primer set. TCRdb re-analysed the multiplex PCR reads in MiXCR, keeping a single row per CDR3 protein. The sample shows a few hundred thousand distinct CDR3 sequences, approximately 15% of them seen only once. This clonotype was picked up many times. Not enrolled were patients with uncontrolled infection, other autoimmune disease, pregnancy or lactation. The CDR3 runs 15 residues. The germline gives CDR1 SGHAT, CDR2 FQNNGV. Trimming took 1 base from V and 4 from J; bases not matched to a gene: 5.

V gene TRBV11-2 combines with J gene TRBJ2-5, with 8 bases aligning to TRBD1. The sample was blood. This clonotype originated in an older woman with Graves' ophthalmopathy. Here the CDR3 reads CASSLVWTGLETQYF. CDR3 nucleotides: TGTGCCAGCAGCTTAGTTTGGACAGGGTTAGAGACCCAGTACTTC.